This T cell receptor (beta chain) was identified in a study of blood T cells in healthy people across ages. The second PCR ran about 6 to 12 cycles with a sample-barcoded 5' primer and J-beta primers. TCRdb redid the calling of the 5' RACE reads with MiXCR, one entry per CDR3 protein. Of roughly 900,000 distinct CDR3 sequences listed, more than 25% were seen once; the top ten hold 15% to 20%. To note about this clonotype: One junction end does not reproduce the germline sequence, and a read error may be involved.

Input material: blood. The origin of this receptor is a woman of 80 years or more in good health.

The CDR3 DNA sequence: TGCGCCAGCAGCCCGGGCCAGGGACCCTTCTATGGCTACACCTTC. It yields the protein CASSPGQGPFYGYTF. This chain connects TRBV11-2 to TRBJ1-2; D possibly corresponds to TRBD1 (5 bases). CDR3 length equals 15 residues. The V gene's germline CDR1 is SGHAT and CDR2 FQNNGV.